This T cell receptor beta chain was documented in a study of PD-1 blockade in classical Hodgkin lymphoma. Study-wide findings and caveats: A significant rise in TCR diversity was seen by C4D1 for CD4+ cells but not for CD8+ cells.

Remarks on this clone: What it binds is unknown.

The assay was immunoSEQ multiplex PCR, and TCRdb's table has in-frame clones only and misses some. The repertoire includes roughly 92,000 clones, about nine tenths of them detected once, and 2.5% to 3.5% sits in the top ten. The CDR3 spans 14 residues. V was clipped by 5 bases and J by 4 bases, with 13 bases between them. Germline V gives CDR1 SGDLS, CDR2 YYNGEE. Each patient's relapse followed autologous stem cell transplantation, and brentuximab vedotin exposure varied. The V gene is TRBV9, the J gene TRBJ2-1, with D perhaps matching TRBD1 or TRBD2 (5 bases each). This specimen consisted of peripheral blood mononuclear cells (PBMCs), obtained at baseline. This clonotype originated in a human donor with classical Hodgkin lymphoma. This chain's CDR3 is CASRTRGMYNEQFF. CDR3 sequence (DNA): TGTGCCAGCAGAACTAGGGGAATGTACAATGAGCAGTTCTTC.